These 26 T cell receptor beta chains originate from one sample sequenced in a study of technical replicates of blood from several donors. Profiled with immunoSEQ multiplex PCR; TCRdb holds only in-frame clones, not every one. The table shows fewer than 100,000 clones, with 90% to 97% occurring only once. Sequencing was done on a sample of T cells isolated from PBMCs. The receptors were gathered from a human donor in good health.

This chain joins TRBV5-5 and TRBJ2-5; TRBD2 might be the D (5 bases). The germline CDR1 and CDR2 sequences are SGHKS and YYEKEE (reference sequence). The CDR3 is 14 residues long. Trimming took off 2 bases at V and 2 bases at J, with 10 bases between the two ends. The CDR3 loop reads CASSFEGVQETQYF. The CDR3 coding sequence is TGTGCCAGCAGCTTTGAGGGAGTACAAGAGACCCAGTACTTC.

The chain combines TRBV6-6 with TRBJ1-5, with 7 bases identical to TRBD1. J gave up 6 bases and V 2 bases, and 4 bases lay outside the gene matches. CDR1 and CDR2 from the germline V gene are MNHNY and SVGAGI (reference sequence). The CDR3 totals 14 residues. CDR3 in amino acids: CASSYDRVAQPQHF. CDR3 DNA sequence: TGTGCCAGCAGTTACGACAGGGTTGCTCAGCCCCAGCATTTT.

This clone was recorded once. The chain uses TRBV5-4 and TRBJ2-2, with D perhaps TRBD1 (5 bases). V dropped 3 bases and J dropped 1 base, with 13 bases sitting between them. CDR1 is SGHNT and CDR2 is YYREEE in the germline V gene (reference sequence). The CDR3 is 16 amino acids. The CDR3 here is CASSSLGRKNTGELFF. The CDR3 DNA reads TGTGCCAGCAGCTCCCTGGGGCGGAAGAACACCGGGGAGCTGTTTTTT.

To note about this clone: The junction differs from germline at one of its ends, possibly a read error. The chain joins TRBV19 to TRBJ1-4; no reliable D call. The CDR3 runs to 15 residues. The germline V gene encodes CDR1 LNHDA and CDR2 SQIVND (reference sequence). CDR3 in amino acids: CASSLEGAGNEKLFF. CDR3 bases: TGTGCCAGTAGTCTAGAAGGAGCGGGGAATGAAAAACTGTTTTTT.

V is TRBV18 and J is TRBJ2-5; 7 bases are a match to TRBD2. The CDR3 loop spans 13 amino acids. V dropped 10 bases and J dropped 3; count of bases not matched to a gene: 8. CDR1 is KGHSH and CDR2 is LQKENI in the germline V gene. The CDR3: CATSGRREETQYF. The CDR3 bases are TGTGCCACCTCCGGGAGGAGGGAAGAGACCCAGTACTTC.

The chain joins TRBV6-5 to TRBJ1-1, with D tentatively TRBD1 (5 bases). Trimming shortened V by 6 bases and J by 0 bases, and 11 bases separated the two germline ends. The CDR3 contains 14 residues. Looked up from germline, CDR1 is MNHEY and CDR2 is SVGAGI. The CDR3, as DNA: TGTGCCAGCAGGGACCGACAGCTGAACACTGAAGCTTTCTTT. Its translation: CASRDRQLNTEAFF.

This CDR3 reads CASSGPTGRVIDEQFF. In DNA, the CDR3 is TGTGCCAGCAGTGGACCAACAGGGCGGGTAATCGATGAGCAGTTCTTC. This chain uses TRBV6-1 with TRBJ2-1; TRBD1 might be the D (6 bases). Trimming left V 4 bases short and J 8 bases short, with 21 bases between. The germline CDR1 and CDR2 sequences are MNHNS and SASEGT. The CDR3 consists of 16 residues.

The chain is built from TRBV6-5 and TRBJ2-7; D may be TRBD2 (6 bases). The germline gives CDR1 MNHEY, CDR2 SVGAGI. V lost 3 bases and J 1 base, leaving 13 bases between the germline ends. The CDR3 is 15 residues long. The CDR3 sequence is CASSYQIGGSYEQYF. The DNA for the CDR3 is TGTGCCAGCAGTTATCAAATCGGGGGTTCCTACGAGCAGTACTTC.

V and J are TRBV5-1 and TRBJ1-4; no reliable D call. The CDR3 runs 14 residues. CDR1 is SGHRS, CDR2 YFSETQ, per germline. The germline V and J ends were trimmed by 0 bases and 6 bases, with 9 bases remaining between them. The CDR3 coding sequence is TGCGCCAGCAGCTTGGGTTCCGGGGATGAAAAACTGTTTTTT. Translation gives CASSLGSGDEKLFF.

This chain uses TRBV5-5 with TRBJ1-4; D may be TRBD1 (5 bases). The CDR3 runs to 13 residues. The germline CDR1 and CDR2 sequences are SGHKS and YYEKEE (reference sequence). The V and J ends lost 10 bases and 4 bases respectively, with 14 bases between them. DNA of the CDR3: TGTGCCGGGCTCAGGGCTCATAATGAAAAACTGTTTTTT. Translation: CAGLRAHNEKLFF.

The genes are TRBV11-3 and TRBJ1-5, with a possible D match to TRBD1 (6 bases). V was shortened by 2 bases and J by 6 bases, with 8 bases between the two germline ends. The CDR3 contains 13 residues. Per the germline V gene, CDR1 is SGHNT and CDR2 is YENEEA. CDR3 sequence reads: CASSLTGIQPQHF. The CDR3 region has the DNA TGTGCCAGCAGCTTAACAGGGATTCAGCCCCAGCATTTT.

This chain connects TRBV19 to TRBJ2-5; 10 nucleotides match TRBD1. This CDR3 contains 18 residues. The trim removed 3 bases at V and 5 bases at J, leaving 15 bases unmatched. The germline V gene encodes CDR1 LNHDA and CDR2 SQIVND (reference sequence). CDR3 amino acids: CASSMEVWGQGIGETQYF. The DNA for the CDR3 is TGTGCCAGTAGTATGGAGGTGTGGGGACAGGGGATAGGGGAGACCCAGTACTTC.

There are a few counts of this clone. The rearrangement uses TRBV11-3 and TRBJ1-1, with D uncertain. Trimming took 0 bases from V and 3 from J, leaving 5 bases between them. CDR3 size: 13 residues. Per germline, CDR1 SGHNT and CDR2 YENEEA. For the CDR3, the DNA is TGTGCCAGCAGCTTAGAATCGTACACTGAAGCTTTCTTT. It translates to CASSLESYTEAFF.

The chain carries TRBV9 and TRBJ2-7; 9 positions agree with TRBD2. J lost 2 bases, V lost 4 bases, and 7 bases had no gene match. The CDR3 runs 15 residues. Per the germline V gene, CDR1 is SGDLS and CDR2 is YYNGEE. This chain's CDR3 is CASSPRLAAPYEQYF. CDR3 nucleotide sequence: TGTGCCAGCAGCCCCCGACTAGCGGCCCCCTACGAGCAGTACTTC.

The chain uses TRBV30 and TRBJ1-2; TRBD1 might be the D (5 bases). The ends were cut back, 0 bases at V and 10 bases at J, with 18 bases in the middle. Germline CDR1 GTSNPN, CDR2 SVGIG (reference sequence). The CDR3 is made up of 14 amino acids. The CDR3 protein is CAWSVLAGGSDYTF. As DNA, the CDR3 is TGTGCCTGGAGTGTACTCGCCGGGGGAAGTGACTACACCTTC.

The CDR3 loop is CASSSGTGGYEQYF. DNA for the CDR3: TGTGCCAGCAGCAGCGGGACAGGGGGCTACGAGCAGTACTTC. V gene TRBV5-4 combines with J gene TRBJ2-7; 11 bases map to TRBD1. This CDR3 spans 14 amino acids. The germline V gene encodes CDR1 SGHNT and CDR2 YYREEE (reference sequence). Trimming removed 4 bases from V and 3 bases from J; junction bases left unmatched: 3.

The chain employs TRBV13 and TRBJ1-2; the D gene is possibly TRBD1 (5 bases). There are 13 residues in the CDR3. Germline assignment: CDR1 PRHDT and CDR2 FYEKMQ (reference sequence). V gave up 5 bases and J gave up 3 bases, with 10 bases separating them. The CDR3 nucleotides read TGTGCCAGCAGCCCCAGGGCGTACTATGGCTACACCTTC. Translation gives CASSPRAYYGYTF.

The chain is built from TRBV5-1 and TRBJ1-6; 8 bases match TRBD1. CDR1 and CDR2 from the germline V gene are SGHRS and YFSETQ. The CDR3 has 18 amino acids. V shed 2 bases, J shed 2 bases, and the junction held 9 bases outside the gene matches. CDR3 sequence reads: CASSFSPQGATYNSPLHF. Written as DNA, the CDR3 is TGCGCCAGCAGCTTCTCCCCGCAGGGGGCAACCTATAATTCACCCCTCCACTTT.

The chain employs TRBV6-5 and TRBJ1-3; D gene uncertain. This CDR3 region has 16 residues. With 0 bases removed from V and 6 bases from J, the gap between germline ends came to 15 bases. Germline V gene lookup returns CDR1 MNHEY and CDR2 SVGAGI. This CDR3 is CASSYSGRLTSNTIYF. As DNA, the CDR3 is TGTGCCAGCAGTTACTCGGGCAGACTAACCTCAAACACCATATATTTT.

CDR3 DNA: TGTGCCAGCAGAAGCCCTGGAGAGGACGAGCAGTACTTC. Translating it yields CASRSPGEDEQYF. The chain uses TRBV7-3 and TRBJ2-7; D is ambiguous. This CDR3 is built from 13 residues. The V and J ends lost 6 bases and 5 bases respectively, with 14 bases between them. Per germline, CDR1 SGHTA and CDR2 FQGTGA.

The J gene is TRBJ2-5, the V gene TRBV4-1; D not certain. Trimming removed 4 bases from V and 5 bases from J, with 11 bases in between. This CDR3 has 13 amino acids. Germline CDR1 and CDR2: MGHRA and YSYEKL. The CDR3 sequence: CASSLRVRETQYF. The CDR3 DNA is TGCGCCAGCAGCCTACGTGTTCGGGAGACCCAGTACTTC.

This clone was seen only once. The CDR3 here is CASVSAGIPFF. Here the CDR3 DNA reads TGTGCCAGCGTTTCTGCGGGCATCCCGTTCTTC. The gene calls are TRBV5-4 and TRBJ2-1; D may be TRBD2 (5 bases). Trimming pared 7 bases from V and 15 bases from J, leaving 17 bases between. Germline V CDR1 and CDR2: SGHNT, YYREEE (reference sequence). The CDR3 loop spans 11 amino acids.

The chain employs TRBV7-3 and TRBJ2-2; D perhaps matches TRBD2 (6 bases). This CDR3 has 17 amino acids. V gave up 4 bases and J gave up 4 bases, with 19 bases separating them. In germline, CDR1 is SGHTA, CDR2 FQGTGA. The CDR3 DNA follows: TGTGCCAGCAGCTCCCGAGGACACGGGGGAATCACCGGGGAGCTGTTTTTT. Translation: CASSSRGHGGITGELFF.

This sequence joins TRBV11-3 and TRBJ1-4; D is uncertain. The CDR3 is 17 amino acids. Germline V gene data show CDR1 as SGHNT and CDR2 as YENEEA. The V and J ends lost 3 bases and 0 bases respectively, with 14 bases between them. CDR3 residues: CASSLSFEETTNEKLFF. The DNA of the CDR3 is TGTGCCAGCAGCTTGAGTTTTGAGGAGACAACTAATGAAAAACTGTTTTTT. The variable domain in full, completed from reference TRBV11-3 and TRBJ1-4, reads EAGVVQSPRYKIIEKKQPVAFWCNPISGHNTLYWYLQNLGQGPELLIRYENEEAVDDSQLPKDRFSAERLKGVDSTLKIQPAELGDSAVYLCASSLSFEETTNEKLFFGSGTQLSVL.

The chain has TRBV28 and TRBJ1-3, with a possible D match to TRBD1 (5 bases). Germline V lookup: CDR1 MDHEN, CDR2 SYDVKM. CDR3 length: 14 amino acids. V was shortened by 8 bases and J by 0 bases, with 11 bases between the two germline ends. The CDR3 bases are TGTGCCAGCCACCGACAGAGCTCTGGAAACACCATATATTTT. This encodes CASHRQSSGNTIYF.

This sequence joins TRBV4-1 and TRBJ2-3, with a possible D match to TRBD2 (6 bases). Germline-derived CDR1 and CDR2 are MGHRA and YSYEKL. V lost 1 base, J lost 0 bases, and 14 bases lay in between. The CDR3 runs to 17 residues. CDR3 nucleotides: TGCGCCAGCAGCCAAGGGATCCTCGGGACTAGCACAGATACGCAGTATTTT. Amino acid sequence: CASSQGILGTSTDTQYF.